This TCR beta chain is drawn from a study of control samples from healthy donors and cancer patients. The method was immunoSEQ multiplex PCR; TCRdb's version includes in-frame clones alone and lacks a portion of them. The data contain nearly 200,000 clones, about nine tenths of them singletons. The CDR3 loop spans 13 amino acids. V was pared by 4 bases and J by 5 bases, with 11 bases between. Looked up from germline, CDR1 is SNHLY and CDR2 is FYNNEI. This clone was picked up one time. This chain joins TRBV2 and TRBJ1-1; D not resolved. The clonotype was recovered from a man aged 30-40 years in good health. The specimen sequenced was blood. CDR3: CASSGRAETEAFF. The CDR3 DNA is TGTGCCAGCAGTGGTAGGGCGGAAACTGAAGCTTTCTTT.